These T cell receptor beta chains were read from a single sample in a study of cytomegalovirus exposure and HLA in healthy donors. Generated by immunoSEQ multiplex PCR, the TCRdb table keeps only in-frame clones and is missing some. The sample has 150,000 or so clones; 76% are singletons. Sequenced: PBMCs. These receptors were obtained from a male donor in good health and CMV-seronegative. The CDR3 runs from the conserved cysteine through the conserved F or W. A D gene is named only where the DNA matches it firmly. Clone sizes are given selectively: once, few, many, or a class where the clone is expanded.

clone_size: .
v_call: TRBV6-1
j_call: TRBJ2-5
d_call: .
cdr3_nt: TGTGCCAGCAAAGGGCCAGGGAAAGCAGAGACCCAGTACTTC
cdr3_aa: CASKGPGKAETQYF

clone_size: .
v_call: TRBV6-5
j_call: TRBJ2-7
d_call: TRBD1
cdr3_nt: TGTGCCAGCAGTGTCGGGACAGGGAGAAGCTACGAGCAGTACTTC
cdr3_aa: CASSVGTGRSYEQYF

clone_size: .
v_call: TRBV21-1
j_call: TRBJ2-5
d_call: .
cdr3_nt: TGTGCCAGCAGCAAAGAGGATAGCGGGGGCCTCCCCCAAGAGACCCAGTACTTC
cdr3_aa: CASSKEDSGGLPQETQYF

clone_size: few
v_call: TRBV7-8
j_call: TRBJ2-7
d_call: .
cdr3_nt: TGTGCCAGCAGCCGGTTAGAACGCACAGTCACCTACGAGCAGTACTTC
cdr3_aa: CASSRLERTVTYEQYF

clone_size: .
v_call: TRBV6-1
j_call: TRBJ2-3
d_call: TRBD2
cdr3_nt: TGTGCCAGCAGTGGGCTCTTACCTAGCGGGGGGGCGGGCACAGATACGCAGTATTTT
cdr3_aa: CASSGLLPSGGAGTDTQYF

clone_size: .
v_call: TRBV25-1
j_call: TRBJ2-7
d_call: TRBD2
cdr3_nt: TGTGCCAGCAGTGAATTCCTAGCGGGCCCCTACGAGCAGTACTTC
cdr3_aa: CASSEFLAGPYEQYF

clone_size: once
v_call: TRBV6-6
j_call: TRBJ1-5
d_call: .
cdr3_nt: TGTGCCAGCAGTTACTCCGACAGGAGTAGCAATCAGCCCCAGCATTTT
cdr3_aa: CASSYSDRSSNQPQHF

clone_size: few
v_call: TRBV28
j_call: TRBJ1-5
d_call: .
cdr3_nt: TGTGCCAGCGGATTACCTGGTGGGGCTCAGCCCCAGCATTTT
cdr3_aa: CASGLPGGAQPQHF

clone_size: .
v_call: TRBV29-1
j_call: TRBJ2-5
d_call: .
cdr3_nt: TGCAGCGTTGATGGCGGCTGGCAAGAGACCCAGTACTTC
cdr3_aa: CSVDGGWQETQYF

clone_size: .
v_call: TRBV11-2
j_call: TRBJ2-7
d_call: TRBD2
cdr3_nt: TGTGCCAGCAGCTCGGGACTAAACTACGAGCAGTACTTC
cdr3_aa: CASSSGLNYEQYF

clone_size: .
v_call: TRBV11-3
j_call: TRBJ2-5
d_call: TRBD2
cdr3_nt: TGTGCCAGCAGCTTAGGCAGCGGGGGGTCCCAAGAGACCCAGTACTTC
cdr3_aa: CASSLGSGGSQETQYF

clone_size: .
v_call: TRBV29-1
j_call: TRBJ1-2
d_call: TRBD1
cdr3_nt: TGCAGCGTCTCGGGACAGACCTTTAACTATGGCTACACCTTC
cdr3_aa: CSVSGQTFNYGYTF

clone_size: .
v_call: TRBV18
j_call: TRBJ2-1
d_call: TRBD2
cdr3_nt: TGTGCCAGCTCAGCGGGGGTGCCCTACAATGAGCAGTTCTTC
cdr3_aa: CASSAGVPYNEQFF

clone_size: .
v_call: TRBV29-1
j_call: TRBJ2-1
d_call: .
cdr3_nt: TGCAGCGTTGATGGTGCACCAGGGGTCAATAATGAGCAGTTCTTC
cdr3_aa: CSVDGAPGVNNEQFF

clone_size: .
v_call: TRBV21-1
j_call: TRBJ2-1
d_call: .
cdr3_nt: TGTGCCAGCAGCAAAGCCCTTCAGACTAGCGCGTACAATGAGCAGTTCTTC
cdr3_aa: CASSKALQTSAYNEQFF

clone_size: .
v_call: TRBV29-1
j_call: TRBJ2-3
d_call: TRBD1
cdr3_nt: TGCAGCGTGAACGGACAGGGTCATAGCACAGATACGCAGTATTTT
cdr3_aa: CSVNGQGHSTDTQYF

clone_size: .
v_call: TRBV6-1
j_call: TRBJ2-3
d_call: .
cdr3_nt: TGTGCCAGCAGTTTCGAGAGGGCAGATACGCAGTATTTT
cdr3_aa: CASSFERADTQYF

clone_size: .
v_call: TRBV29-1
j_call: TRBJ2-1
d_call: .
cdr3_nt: TGCAGCGCCGAGGGGGGGACACCAAACAATGAGCAGTTCTTC
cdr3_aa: CSAEGGTPNNEQFF

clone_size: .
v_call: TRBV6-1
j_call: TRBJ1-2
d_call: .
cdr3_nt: TGTGCCAGCAGTGAAGGCCTATCTGCTAACTATGGCTACACCTTC
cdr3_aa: CASSEGLSANYGYTF

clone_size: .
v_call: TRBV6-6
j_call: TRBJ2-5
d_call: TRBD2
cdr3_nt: TGTGCCAGCAGAGGGGCGGGGGGGCAGGAGACCCAGTACTTC
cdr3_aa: CASRGAGGQETQYF

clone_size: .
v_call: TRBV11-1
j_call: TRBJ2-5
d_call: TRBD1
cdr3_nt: TGTGCCAGCAGCGTACCCCGGGACAGCCAAGAGACCCAGTACTTC
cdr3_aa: CASSVPRDSQETQYF

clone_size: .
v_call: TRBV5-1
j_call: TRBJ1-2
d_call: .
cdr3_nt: TGCGCCAGCAGCCCAGGCGGGAGCCTCCCTTATGGCTACACCTTC
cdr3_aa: CASSPGGSLPYGYTF

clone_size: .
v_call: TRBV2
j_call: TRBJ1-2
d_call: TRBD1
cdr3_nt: TGTGCCAGCAGTCAGGGGGCGCTGAGCTATGGCTACACCTTC
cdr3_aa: CASSQGALSYGYTF

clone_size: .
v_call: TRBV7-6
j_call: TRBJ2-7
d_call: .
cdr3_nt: TGTGCCAGCAGCCAGGGGGGAACTGCGGCTTCCTACGAGCAGTACTTC
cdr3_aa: CASSQGGTAASYEQYF

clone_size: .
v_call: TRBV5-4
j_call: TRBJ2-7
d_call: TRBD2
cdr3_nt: TGTGCCAGCAGCACCGGACTAGCGCCTACCTACGAGCAGTACTTC
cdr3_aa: CASSTGLAPTYEQYF

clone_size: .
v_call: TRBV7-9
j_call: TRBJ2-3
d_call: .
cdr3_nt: TGTGCCAGCAGCTTAGGGAGAGCGGACTACACAGATACGCAGTATTTT
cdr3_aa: CASSLGRADYTDTQYF

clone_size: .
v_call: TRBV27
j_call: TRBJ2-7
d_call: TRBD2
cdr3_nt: TGTGCCAGCAGCCTAGCGGAACACTACTCCTACGAGCAGTACTTC
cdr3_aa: CASSLAEHYSYEQYF

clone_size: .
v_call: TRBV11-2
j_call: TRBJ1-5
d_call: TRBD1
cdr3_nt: TGTGCCAGCAGCCCAGGCGGGACAGGGAGCAATCAGCCCCAGCATTTT
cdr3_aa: CASSPGGTGSNQPQHF

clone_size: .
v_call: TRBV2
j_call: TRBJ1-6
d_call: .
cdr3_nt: TGTGCCAGCAGGCCGGAGGCCCGTATTTCACCCCTCCACTTT
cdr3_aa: CASRPEARISPLHF

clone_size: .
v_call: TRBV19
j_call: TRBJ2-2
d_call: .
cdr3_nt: TGTGCCAGCGCCCGGGATTCGGGCACCGGGGAGCTGTTTTTT
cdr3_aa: CASARDSGTGELFF

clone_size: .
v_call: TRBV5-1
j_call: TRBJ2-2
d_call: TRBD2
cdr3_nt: TGCGCCAGCAGCTTGTACGGTAGCGGGAGGGGAAGGACCGGGGAGCTGTTTTTT
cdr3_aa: CASSLYGSGRGRTGELFF